Following are 29 T cell receptor beta chains from one sample sequenced in a study of tumor and adjacent non-tumor tissue in lung cancer. The library came from three nested PCR rounds adapted from ARM-PCR protocols. MiXCR was run by TCRdb on the multiplex PCR reads, yielding one entry per CDR3 protein. The sample yields roughly 82,000 distinct CDR3 sequences, around 76% seen once. The template was RNA from unsorted bulk tissue. The normal lung tissue was taken more than 3 cm from the tumor edge. Sequencing was done on a sample of distant non-tumor lung tissue. These receptors came from a woman aged 50 to 60 with non-small cell lung cancer.

Comment on this clonotype: Mismatch with germline at one junction end may stem from a read error. The chain joins TRBV11-1 to TRBJ2-3; tentatively, D is TRBD2 (5 bases). This CDR3 spans 15 amino acids. CDR1 SGHAT and CDR2 FQDESV come from the germline V gene (reference sequence). For the CDR3, the DNA is TGTACCAGCAGCAGTGGACTTTTCGGCACAGATACGCAGTATTTT. Translation gives CTSSSGLFGTDTQYF.

The CDR3 nucleotides read TGTGCCAGGAGCGGCCGGGGACAGGGCTGGGCAGCCCTCTACAATGAGCAGTTCTTC. It is translated as CARSGRGQGWAALYNEQFF. This chain links TRBV12-3 or TRBV12-4 with TRBJ2-1, with 9 bases aligning to TRBD1. This CDR3 is 19 amino acids long. The trim removed 9 bases at V and 3 bases at J, leaving 21 bases unmatched.

This clonotype was seen many times. V and J are TRBV6-1 and TRBJ2-1; D is unresolved. Trimming removed 6 bases at V and 4 bases at J, with 7 bases between. Germline V gene data show CDR1 as MNHNS and CDR2 as SASEGT. The CDR3 contains 12 residues. The CDR3 DNA follows: TGTGCCAGCAGGGCCGGTTACAATGAGCAGTTCTTC. It encodes CASRAGYNEQFF.

Remarks on this clonotype: Germline is not matched at one junction end, which may reflect a read error. This chain connects TRBV5-5 to TRBJ1-5; D is unclear. Per germline, CDR1 SGHKS and CDR2 YYEKEE (reference sequence). This CDR3 contains 15 residues. The CDR3 loop is CVSSVNLDWNQPQHF. In DNA, the CDR3 is TGTGTCAGCAGCGTTAACCTGGACTGGAATCAACCCCAGCATTTT.

Regarding this clonotype: The junction differs from germline at one of its ends, possibly a read error. V usage is TRBV18 and J usage is TRBJ2-1; weak D call: TRBD2 (5 bases). Per the germline V gene, CDR1 is KGHSH and CDR2 is LQKENI. The CDR3 loop spans 16 amino acids. The CDR3 coding sequence is TGTACCAGCTCACCGACTACTAGTGGGAATATCGATGAGCAGTTCTTC. Its protein product is CTSSPTTSGNIDEQFF.

Concerning this clonotype itself: One end of the junction varies from germline; a read error may be responsible. The rearrangement uses TRBV6-1 and TRBJ2-7; perhaps TRBD1 as D (6 bases). The CDR3 spans 13 residues. CDR1 MNHNS and CDR2 SASEGT come from the germline V gene. CDR3 nucleotide sequence: TGTGCCAGCAGTGTTCGGACAGACCACGAGCACTACTTC. It translates to CASSVRTDHEHYF.

On this clonotype itself: At one end, the junction sequence differs from germline, possibly due to a read error. The chain carries TRBV4-2 and TRBJ2-7; D is possibly TRBD1 or TRBD2 (6 bases each). The CDR3 totals 17 residues. Germline V gene data show CDR1 as LGHNA and CDR2 as YNFKEQ. In DNA, the CDR3 is TGTGCCAGCAGCCAAGAGTGGGGGGCATACCAAACCTACGAACAGTACTTC. Residues: CASSQEWGAYQTYEQYF.

In this sample, this clonotype turned up a few times. A read error is possible here, since a much larger clone lies one base away. In DNA, the CDR3 is TGTGCCGGCAGCACTAGCGGGGAGGGTGAGCAGTTCTTC. Protein: CAGSTSGEGEQFF. This chain joins TRBV6-4 and TRBJ2-1; 10 nucleotides align to TRBD2. Per the germline V gene, CDR1 is MRHNA and CDR2 is SNTAGT. This CDR3 contains 13 residues.

A note on this clonotype: Germline is not matched at one junction end, which may reflect a read error. The chain couples TRBV6-2 or TRBV6-3 to TRBJ2-1; 7 nucleotides agree with TRBD2. The germline V gene encodes CDR1 MNHEY and CDR2 SVGEGT. CDR3 size: 14 residues. The CDR3 sequence: CASTGGSPNNGQFF. In DNA, the CDR3 is TGTGCCAGTACCGGCGGGAGCCCCAACAATGGGCAGTTCTTC.

Worth noting for this clonotype: Just one base apart from a much larger clone, this may be a read error. Written as DNA, the CDR3 is TGTGCCACAATGGAGAGGGCGGGGCATGAGCGGTTCTTC. Translated, it gives CATMERAGHERFF. The chain has TRBV19 and TRBJ2-1; D is perhaps TRBD2 (6 bases). There are 13 residues in the CDR3. Germline V gene sequence: CDR1 LNHDA, CDR2 SQIVND (reference sequence).

In the case of this clonotype: The CDR3 does not end in the conserved phenylalanine or tryptophan, so this is likely a read error. The gene calls are TRBV29-1 and TRBJ2-1, with 9 bases that match TRBD2. The closer fit of TRBJ2-7 to the DNA end suggests the J call may be wrong. Looked up from germline, CDR1 is SQVTM and CDR2 is ANQGSEA. The CDR3 spans 13 residues. CDR3 sequence: CSAKMREGGEQYI. Written as DNA, the CDR3 is TGCAGCGCCAAGATGCGGGAGGGAGGTGAGCAGTACATC.

As to this clonotype: At one end, the junction sequence differs from germline, possibly due to a read error. The rearrangement links TRBV29-1 to TRBJ2-5; TRBD1 might be the D (5 bases). This CDR3 region has 14 residues. The germline V gene has CDR1 SQVTM and CDR2 ANQGSEA. CDR3 in DNA: TGCAGCGCTGCGTCAGGGTCGGTGTCTGAGACCCAGTGCTTC. Protein sequence: CSAASGSVSETQCF.

Remarks on this clonotype: Compared with germline, one end of the junction differs, possibly owing to a read error. V usage is TRBV29-1 and J usage is TRBJ2-1, with 10 bases lining up with TRBD2. Germline V gene data show CDR1 as SQVTM and CDR2 as ANQGSEA. The CDR3 covers 13 residues. The CDR3 loop reads CDAKKREGGEHFF. The CDR3 region has the DNA TGCGACGCCAAGAAGCGGGAGGGAGGTGAGCACTTCTTC.

To note about this clonotype: A much bigger clone sits one base away, suggesting this may be a read error. This chain uses TRBV6-6 with TRBJ1-2; D is uncertain. This CDR3 has 11 residues. Germline V lookup: CDR1 MNHNY, CDR2 SVGAGI (reference sequence). The chain's CDR3 is CVSSPGRSYTF. DNA for the CDR3: TGTGTCAGCAGTCCTGGACGGAGCTACACCTTC.

This clonotype was counted at least ten times. V and J are TRBV14 and TRBJ2-1; 9 positions agree with TRBD2. V was clipped by 1 base and J by 5 bases; unmatched bases: 12. The CDR3 contains 18 residues. Germline V gene sequence: CDR1 SGHDN, CDR2 FVKESK. CDR3 residues: CASSQAPGGRAGDNEQFF. The CDR3 nucleotides are TGTGCCAGCAGCCAAGCCCCTGGCGGGAGGGCCGGTGACAATGAGCAGTTCTTC.

In the case of this clonotype: Being one base from a much bigger clone, this may be a read error. The V call is TRBV28, the J call TRBJ2-5; 9 bases line up with TRBD1. From germline, CDR1 is MDHEN and CDR2 SYDVKM. The CDR3 length is 15 residues. The CDR3 loop reads CPSSSPDRGDETQYF. DNA of the CDR3: TGTCCCAGCAGTTCGCCGGACAGGGGAGACGAGACCCAGTACTTC.

Remarks on this clonotype: This may be a read error: a much more frequent sequence differs by one nucleotide. The chain has TRBV28 and TRBJ2-7, with D perhaps being TRBD1 or TRBD2 (5 bases each). The length of the CDR3 is 13 residues. V lost 7 bases and J 7 bases, leaving 17 bases between the germline ends. From germline, CDR1 is MDHEN and CDR2 SYDVKM. In nucleotides, the CDR3 is TGTGCCAGCACCATTGGGTCTGGGGGTGAGCAGTACTTC. This codes for CASTIGSGGEQYF.

As regards this clonotype: An end of the junction does not agree with germline; a read error may underlie this. The CDR3 DNA is TGCGCCAACAGTGCTAGTACGGGCACTGACCAGTTCTTC. Translating it yields CANSASTGTDQFF. The V and J genes are TRBV10-2 and TRBJ2-1; D remains unclear. From germline, CDR1 is WSHSY and CDR2 SAAADI. CDR3 length: 13 amino acids.

Comments on this clonotype: The junction shows a germline mismatch at one end, possibly a read error. The gene calls are TRBV11-2 and TRBJ2-3; D is unresolved. The CDR3 contains 15 residues. CDR1 and CDR2 from the germline V gene are SGHAT and FQNNGV. The chain's CDR3 is CARSLGPPVDHTQCF. Written as DNA, the CDR3 is TGTGCCAGGAGCTTAGGACCCCCAGTGGACCATACGCAGTGTTTT.

On this clonotype: One junction end does not reproduce the germline sequence, and a read error may be involved. V gene TRBV7-9 combines with J gene TRBJ1-2, with 7 bases matching TRBD1. CDR3 size: 12 residues. CDR1 is SEHNR and CDR2 is FQNEAQ in the germline V gene (reference sequence). The CDR3, as DNA: TGTGCAAGCAGCCAAGACAGGGATGGCTACGCCTTC. Amino acids: CASSQDRDGYAF.

This clonotype was detected many times. The chain combines TRBV12-3 or TRBV12-4 with TRBJ2-7; 10 nucleotides align to TRBD2. The CDR3 runs 13 residues. Unmatched junction bases numbered 2, after V lost 4 bases and J lost 5 bases. The CDR3 DNA reads as TGTGCCAGCAGTTCCGGACTAGCGGACGAGCAGTACTTC. Translating it yields CASSSGLADEQYF.

The J gene is TRBJ2-7, the V gene TRBV29-1; D unclear. CDR3 length equals 11 residues. CDR1 and CDR2 from the germline V gene are SQVTM and ANQGSEA. CDR3 sequence (DNA): TGCTGCGGAGTGGGATTGGGCGAGCAGTACTTC. It codes for CCGVGLGEQYF.

The CDR3 spells CATSRARQGDQPQHF. CDR3 nucleotides: TGTGCCACCAGCAGAGCTCGACAGGGGGATCAGCCCCAGCATTTT. The genes are TRBV15 and TRBJ1-5; 9 bases match TRBD1. CDR3 length: 15 amino acids. CDR1 is LNHNV and CDR2 is YYDKDF in the germline V gene (reference sequence). With 1 base clipped from V and 5 bases from J, the junction kept 3 bases outside the gene matches.

About this clonotype: One end of the junction fails to match germline, which may point to a read error. CDR3 in DNA: TGCAGCATTGTCCGGGGGGTGACTGACGCTTTCTTT. The encoded protein is CSIVRGVTDAFF. J is TRBJ1-1 and V is TRBV29-1; D is possibly TRBD1 (5 bases). Germline CDR1 and CDR2: SQVTM and ANQGSEA. The CDR3 runs 12 residues. Full variable domain (missing parts from reference TRBV29-1 and TRBJ1-1): SAVISQKPSRDICQRGTSLTIQCQVDSQVTMMFWYRQQPGQSLTLIATANQGSEATYESGFVIDKFPISRPNLTFSTLTVSNMSPEDSSIYLCSIVRGVTDAFFGQGTRLTVV.

To note about this clonotype: This CDR3 fails to terminate in the conserved phenylalanine or tryptophan, so it likely reflects a read error. This chain links TRBV24-1 with TRBJ2-2; the D is unclear. The germline V gene encodes CDR1 KGHDR and CDR2 SFDVKD. This CDR3 has 16 residues. The CDR3 DNA reads as TGTGCCACCAGTGATTTGCCCCCTGCGAACATCGGGGAGCTGTTTCTT. As protein: CATSDLPPANIGELFL.

V is TRBV10-1 and J is TRBJ2-2, with D perhaps matching TRBD1 or TRBD2 (6 bases each). The CDR3 is made up of 18 amino acids. V was trimmed by 4 bases and J by 2 bases, leaving 20 bases between them. Germline CDR1 reads WNHNN; CDR2 reads SYGVQD (reference sequence). The CDR3 DNA sequence: TGCGCCAGCAGTGCAGCCGGGGCAGGGGACTTAAACACCGGGGAGCTGTTTTTT. This translates into CASSAAGAGDLNTGELFF.

Details on this clonotype: This could be a read error, since a much larger clone is one nucleotide away. This sequence joins TRBV6-2 or TRBV6-3 and TRBJ2-7; tentatively, D is TRBD1 or TRBD2 (6 bases each). The CDR3 contains 14 residues. Between the trimmed V and J ends, which lost 2 bases and 6 bases, there was a span of 14 bases. Germline V gene sequence: CDR1 MNHEY, CDR2 SVGEGT. CDR3 in DNA: TGTGCCAGCAGTTACGGGGGCAAGGGAGGCGAGCAGTACTTC. Its translation is CASSYGGKGGEQYF.

Remarks on this clonotype: Its ends do not fully match the called genes, so a read error is possible. The V gene is TRBV29-1, the J gene TRBJ2-7, with TRBD1 identical over 8 bases. Germline V gives CDR1 SQVTM, CDR2 ANQGSEA. This CDR3 region has 14 residues. CDR3 sequence: CSVTRDRSSYDQCF. CDR3 coding DNA: TGCAGCGTGACTCGGGACAGGAGCTCCTACGATCAGTGCTTC.

This clonotype is termed medium-sized. This rearrangement joins TRBV6-6 to TRBJ1-2, with D possibly TRBD1 on 6 matching bases. V was pared by 1 base and J by 6 bases, with 12 bases between. This CDR3 contains 14 residues. Germline CDR1 MNHNY, CDR2 SVGAGI (reference sequence). This CDR3 reads CASSYFAGANGYTF. DNA for the CDR3: TGTGCCAGCAGTTACTTCGCGGGGGCTAATGGCTACACCTTC.